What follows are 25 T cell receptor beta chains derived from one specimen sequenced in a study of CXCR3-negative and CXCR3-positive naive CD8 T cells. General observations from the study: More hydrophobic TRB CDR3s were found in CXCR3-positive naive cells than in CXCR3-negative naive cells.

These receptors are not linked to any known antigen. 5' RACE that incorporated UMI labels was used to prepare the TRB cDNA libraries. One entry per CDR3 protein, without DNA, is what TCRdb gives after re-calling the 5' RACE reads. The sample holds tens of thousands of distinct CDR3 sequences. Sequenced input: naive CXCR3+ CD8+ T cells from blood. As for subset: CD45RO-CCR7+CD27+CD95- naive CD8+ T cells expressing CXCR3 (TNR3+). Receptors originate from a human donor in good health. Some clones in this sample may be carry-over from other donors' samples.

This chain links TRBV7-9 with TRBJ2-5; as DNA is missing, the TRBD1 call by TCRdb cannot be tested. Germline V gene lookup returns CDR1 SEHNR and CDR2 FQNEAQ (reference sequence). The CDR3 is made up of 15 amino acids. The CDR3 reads CASSSSRDAQETQYF.

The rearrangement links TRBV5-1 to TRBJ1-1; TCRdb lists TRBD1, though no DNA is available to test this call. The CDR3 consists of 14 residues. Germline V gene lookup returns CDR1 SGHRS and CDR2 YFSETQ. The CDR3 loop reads CASSATEADTEAFF.

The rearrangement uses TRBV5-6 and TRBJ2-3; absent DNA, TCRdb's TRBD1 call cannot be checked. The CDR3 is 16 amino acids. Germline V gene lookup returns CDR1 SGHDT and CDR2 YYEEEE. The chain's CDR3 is CASSLVETGRTDTQYF.

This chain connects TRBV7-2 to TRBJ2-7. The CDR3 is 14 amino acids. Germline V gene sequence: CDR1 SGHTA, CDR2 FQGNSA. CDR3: CASRPLAASFEQYF. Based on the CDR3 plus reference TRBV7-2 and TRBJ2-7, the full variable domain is GAGVSQSPSNKVTEKGKDVELRCDPISGHTALYWYRQSLGQGLEFLIYFQGNSAPDKSGLPSDRFSAERTGGSVSTLTIQRTQQEDSAVYLCASRPLAASFEQYFGPGTRLTVT.

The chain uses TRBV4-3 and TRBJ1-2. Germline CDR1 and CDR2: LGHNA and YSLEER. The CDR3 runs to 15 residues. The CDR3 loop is CASSQDLEVNYGYTF.

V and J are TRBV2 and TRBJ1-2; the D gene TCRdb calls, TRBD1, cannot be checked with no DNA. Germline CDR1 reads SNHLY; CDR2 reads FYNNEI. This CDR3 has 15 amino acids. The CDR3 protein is CANVSPQGWNYGYTF.

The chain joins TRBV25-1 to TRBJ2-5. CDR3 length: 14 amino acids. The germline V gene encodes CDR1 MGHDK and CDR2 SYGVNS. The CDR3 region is CASSSLVDQETQYF.

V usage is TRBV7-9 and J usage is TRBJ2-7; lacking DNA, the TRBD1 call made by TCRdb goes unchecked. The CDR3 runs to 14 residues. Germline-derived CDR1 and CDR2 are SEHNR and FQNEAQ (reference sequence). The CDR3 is CASGKNREDYEQYF.

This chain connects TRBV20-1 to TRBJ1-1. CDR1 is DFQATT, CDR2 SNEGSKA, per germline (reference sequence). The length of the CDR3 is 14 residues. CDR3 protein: CSARILDDRTEAFF.

CDR3 sequence reads: CASSNKGGNQPQHF. The chain uses TRBV4-3 and TRBJ1-5; with no DNA, the TCRdb D assignment of TRBD1 cannot be verified. This CDR3 has 14 amino acids. Germline CDR1 LGHNA, CDR2 YSLEER.

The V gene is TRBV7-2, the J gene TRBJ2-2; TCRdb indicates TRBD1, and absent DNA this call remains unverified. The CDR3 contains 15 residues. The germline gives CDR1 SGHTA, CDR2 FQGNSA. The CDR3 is CASTTWAENTGELFF.

CDR3 amino acids: CASSLSHDNGYTF. The chain is built from TRBV7-9 and TRBJ1-2. CDR1 and CDR2 from the germline V gene are SEHNR and FQNEAQ (reference sequence). The CDR3 has 13 residues.

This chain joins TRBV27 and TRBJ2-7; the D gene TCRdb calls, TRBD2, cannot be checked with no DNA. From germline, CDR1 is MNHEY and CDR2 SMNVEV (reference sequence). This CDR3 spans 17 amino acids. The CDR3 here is CASSRGTSGGTSYEQYF.

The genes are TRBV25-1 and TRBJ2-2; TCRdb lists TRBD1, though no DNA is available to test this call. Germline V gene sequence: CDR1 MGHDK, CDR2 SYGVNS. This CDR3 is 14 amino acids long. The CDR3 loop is CASALGANTGELFF.

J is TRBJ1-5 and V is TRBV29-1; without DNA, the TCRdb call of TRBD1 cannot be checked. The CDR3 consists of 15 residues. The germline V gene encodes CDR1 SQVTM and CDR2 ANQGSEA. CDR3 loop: CSATTGVESNQPQHF.

The CDR3 here is CASSLVQGRGDTQYF. The V call is TRBV12-3 or TRBV12-4, the J call TRBJ2-3; TCRdb lists TRBD1, though no DNA is available to test this call. The CDR3 runs 15 residues.

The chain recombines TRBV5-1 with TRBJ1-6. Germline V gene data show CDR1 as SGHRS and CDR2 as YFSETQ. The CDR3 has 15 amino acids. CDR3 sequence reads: CASSLDGRTNSPLHF.

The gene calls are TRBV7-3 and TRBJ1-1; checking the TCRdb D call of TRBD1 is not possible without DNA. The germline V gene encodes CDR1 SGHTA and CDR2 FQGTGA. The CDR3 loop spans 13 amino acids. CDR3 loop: CASSFGTATEAFF.

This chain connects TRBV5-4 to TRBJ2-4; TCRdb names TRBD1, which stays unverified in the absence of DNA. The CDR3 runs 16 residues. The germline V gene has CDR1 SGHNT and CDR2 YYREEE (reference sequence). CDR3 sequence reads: CASSPRQGLAKNIQYF.

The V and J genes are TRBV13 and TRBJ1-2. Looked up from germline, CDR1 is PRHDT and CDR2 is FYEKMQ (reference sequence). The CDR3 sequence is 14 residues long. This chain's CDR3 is CASTPSDSNYGYTF.

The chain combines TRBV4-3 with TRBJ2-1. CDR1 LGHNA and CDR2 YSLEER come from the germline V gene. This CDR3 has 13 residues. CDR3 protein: CASSQVLLSEQFF.

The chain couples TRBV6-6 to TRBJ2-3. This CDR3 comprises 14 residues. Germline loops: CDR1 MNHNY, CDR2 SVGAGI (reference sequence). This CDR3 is CASSYAGSTDTQYF.

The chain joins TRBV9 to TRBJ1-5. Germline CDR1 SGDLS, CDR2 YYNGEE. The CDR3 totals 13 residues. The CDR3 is CASSPRPAQPQHF.

The CDR3 loop is CASNFGGPTYEQYF. The chain is built from TRBV14 and TRBJ2-7; TCRdb selects TRBD1, and the lack of DNA leaves this call unchecked. The germline CDR1 and CDR2 sequences are SGHDN and FVKESK. The CDR3 length is 14 residues.

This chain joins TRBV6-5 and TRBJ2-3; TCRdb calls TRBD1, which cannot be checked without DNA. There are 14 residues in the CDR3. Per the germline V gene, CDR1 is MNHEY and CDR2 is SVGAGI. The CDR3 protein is CASSYYRATDTQYF.